This is a list of T cell receptor beta chains from one sample in a study of CD8 T cells in Susac syndrome. TCRdb analysed the immunoSEQ multiplex PCR reads with MiXCR anew, one entry per CDR3 protein. The data show about 200,000 distinct CDR3 sequences, roughly 94% seen once. The sample was CD4+ T cells from PBMCs. These receptor sequences come from a human donor in good health. The CDR3 runs from the conserved cysteine through the conserved F or W. The order of the fields is J gene, clone size, V gene, D gene, CDR3 protein, CDR3 DNA. The D gene is left open where the match is weak. Size is omitted from some rows. Given values are once, few, many or a class for expanded clones.

TRBJ2-3,once,TRBV11-3,.,CASSKRDSTDTQYF,TGTGCCAGCAGCAAACGGGACTCCACAGATACGCAGTATTTT
TRBJ2-5,once,TRBV12-3/TRBV12-4,TRBD2,CASRLAGGLQETQYF,TGTGCCAGCAGATTAGCGGGGGGCCTCCAAGAGACCCAGTACTTC
TRBJ2-3,.,TRBV4-1,.,CASSQRVAANTDTQYF,TGCGCCAGCAGCCAACGTGTGGCGGCCAACACAGATACGCAGTATTTT
TRBJ2-1,.,TRBV7-2,.,CASSSSGSGINEQFF,TGTGCCAGCAGCTCTAGTGGGTCGGGGATCAATGAGCAGTTCTTC
TRBJ2-3,.,TRBV20-1,TRBD2,CSASLGLAGGPGDTQYF,TGCAGTGCTAGCCTCGGACTAGCGGGAGGGCCAGGAGATACGCAGTATTTT
TRBJ2-3,.,TRBV7-7,.,CASSLNKADTQYF,TGTGCTAGCAGCTTAAACAAGGCAGATACGCAGTATTTT
TRBJ1-1,.,TRBV7-2,.,CASSPQGTLNTEAFF,TGTGCCAGCAGCCCTCAAGGGACGTTAAACACTGAAGCTTTCTTT
TRBJ1-6,.,TRBV4-2,TRBD1,CASSPRDREPLHF,TGTGCCAGCAGCCCAAGGGACAGGGAGCCCCTCCACTTT
TRBJ2-6,.,TRBV6-4,.,CASSRANSGANVLTF,TGTGCCAGCAGCCGGGCTAACTCTGGGGCCAACGTCCTGACTTTC
TRBJ1-4,.,TRBV20-1,.,CSARDLAEKLFF,TGCAGTGCTAGAGATCTAGCCGAAAAACTGTTTTTT
TRBJ1-1,few,TRBV4-2,TRBD1,CASSQGQGTEAFF,TGTGCCAGCAGCCAGGGACAGGGGACTGAAGCTTTCTTT
TRBJ2-3,.,TRBV20-1,.,CSARDRASTDTQYF,TGCAGTGCTAGAGATCGGGCTAGCACAGATACGCAGTATTTT
TRBJ2-7,.,TRBV20-1,.,CSARDGDYEQYF,TGCAGTGCTAGAGATGGAGATTACGAGCAGTACTTC
TRBJ2-3,.,TRBV20-1,TRBD1,CSASGQGNTDTQYF,TGCAGTGCTTCAGGACAGGGAAACACAGATACGCAGTATTTT
TRBJ2-3,.,TRBV14,TRBD2,CASSRTSRTDTQYF,TGTGCCAGCAGTCGGACTAGTCGGACAGATACGCAGTATTTT
TRBJ2-3,few,TRBV7-9,TRBD2,CASSPSGGTDTQYF,TGTGCCAGCAGTCCTAGCGGGGGGACAGATACGCAGTATTTT
TRBJ2-7,.,TRBV5-1,TRBD1,CASSDRATYEQYF,TGCGCCAGCAGCGACAGGGCTACCTACGAGCAGTACTTC
TRBJ2-7,.,TRBV4-1,.,CASSRGEGVYEQYF,TGCGCCAGCAGCCGCGGGGAGGGGGTCTACGAGCAGTACTTC
TRBJ2-7,.,TRBV12-3/TRBV12-4,.,CASSVGGSKAEQYF,TGTGCCAGCAGCGTCGGTGGGAGTAAGGCCGAGCAGTACTTC
TRBJ2-1,.,TRBV28,TRBD2,CASRYLAGRSYNEQFF,TGTGCCAGCAGGTACCTAGCGGGAAGGTCTTACAATGAGCAGTTCTTC
TRBJ1-2,once,TRBV4-3,.,CASSQVARGPGVGYTF,TGCGCCAGCAGCCAAGTCGCGAGGGGACCAGGCGTAGGCTACACCTTC
TRBJ1-1,.,TRBV9,.,CASSVESRADTEAFF,TGTGCCAGCAGCGTAGAAAGCCGGGCGGACACTGAAGCTTTCTTT
TRBJ2-2,.,TRBV30,TRBD2,CAWAATSAAGELFF,TGTGCCTGGGCGGCAACTAGCGCTGCCGGGGAGCTGTTTTTT
TRBJ2-7,.,TRBV5-1,.,CASSLDGATYEQYF,TGCGCCAGCAGCTTGGATGGGGCTACCTACGAGCAGTACTTC
TRBJ2-6,.,TRBV6-6,.,CASSYPSSGANVLTF,TGTGCCAGCAGCTACCCTAGCTCTGGGGCCAACGTCCTGACTTTC
TRBJ2-6,.,TRBV25-1,.,CASSEYGGPGANVLTF,TGTGCCAGCAGTGAATACGGGGGACCTGGGGCCAACGTCCTGACTTTC
TRBJ2-1,.,TRBV20-1,TRBD2,CSARRGSSYNEQFF,TGCAGTGCTAGGCGGGGGAGCTCCTACAATGAGCAGTTCTTC
TRBJ1-5,.,TRBV27,.,CASSLLREDQPQHF,TGTGCCAGCAGTTTACTGAGGGAAGATCAGCCCCAGCATTTT
TRBJ1-5,once,TRBV29-1,TRBD1,CSVAQGSVQPQHF,TGCAGCGTCGCACAGGGGTCTGTGCAGCCCCAGCATTTT
TRBJ2-2,once,TRBV3-1,.,CASSRTGRNANTGELFF,TGTGCCAGCAGCCGAACCGGGAGAAACGCGAACACCGGGGAGCTGTTTTTT
TRBJ1-2,.,TRBV27,.,CASRAWTSNYGYTF,TGTGCCAGCAGAGCCTGGACGTCTAACTATGGCTACACCTTC
TRBJ2-3,once,TRBV25-1,TRBD2,CASSEYLAGERDTQYF,TGTGCCAGCAGTGAATACTTAGCGGGAGAACGAGATACGCAGTATTTT
TRBJ2-3,.,TRBV29-1,.,CTGGGHTDTQYF,TGCACGGGGGGCGGCCACACAGATACGCAGTATTTT
TRBJ1-2,once,TRBV3-1,TRBD1,CASSQGDRTGYTF,TGTGCCAGCAGCCAAGGGGACAGAACGGGCTACACCTTC
TRBJ1-1,once,TRBV5-1,TRBD1,CASSFGQEGTEAFF,TGCGCCAGCAGCTTCGGACAGGAGGGCACTGAAGCTTTCTTT
TRBJ2-1,.,TRBV20-1,TRBD2,CSARGLAGYEQFF,TGCAGTGCAAGGGGACTAGCGGGCTATGAGCAGTTCTTC
TRBJ1-1,.,TRBV29-1,.,CSAEGRGTEAFF,TGCAGCGCGGAAGGGCGAGGGACTGAAGCTTTCTTT
TRBJ2-1,once,TRBV4-2,TRBD2,CASSGASGTRNNEQFF,TGTGCCAGCTCGGGCGCTAGCGGGACGAGGAACAATGAGCAGTTCTTC
TRBJ2-5,.,TRBV20-1,.,CSGSGETQYF,TGCAGTGGGTCCGGGGAGACCCAGTACTTC
TRBJ2-2,.,TRBV3-1,.,CASSQDVNTGELFF,TGTGCCAGCAGCCAAGATGTGAACACCGGGGAGCTGTTTTTT
TRBJ2-3,.,TRBV7-2,TRBD2,CASSLTSGRIGSDTQYF,TGTGCCAGCAGCCTGACTAGCGGGAGGATAGGTTCAGATACGCAGTATTTT
TRBJ1-1,.,TRBV18,.,CASSPSGQTRTEAFF,TGTGCCAGCTCACCTAGTGGACAGACCCGCACTGAAGCTTTCTTT
TRBJ1-2,.,TRBV18,.,CASSPGASSFYGYTF,TGTGCCAGCTCACCAGGGGCCAGCTCATTTTATGGCTACACCTTC
TRBJ2-2,.,TRBV20-1,TRBD2,CSARDPISGASNTGELFF,TGCAGTGCTAGAGATCCGATTAGCGGGGCGTCTAACACCGGGGAGCTGTTTTTT
TRBJ1-4,.,TRBV30,.,CAWGRSTNEKLFF,TGTGCCTGGGGACGGTCAACTAATGAAAAACTGTTTTTT
TRBJ2-7,.,TRBV5-1,.,CASSSGTTSYEQYF,TGCGCCAGCAGCTCAGGGACAACCAGCTACGAGCAGTACTTC
TRBJ2-5,.,TRBV10-2,TRBD2,CASRTSLTTQYF,TGCGCCAGCAGGACTAGCCTGACAACCCAGTACTTC
TRBJ2-5,.,TRBV9,TRBD2,CASSAGGWPEETQYF,TGTGCCAGCAGCGCCGGGGGGTGGCCAGAAGAGACCCAGTACTTC
TRBJ2-7,.,TRBV29-1,.,CSVIGAYEQYF,TGCAGCGTTATAGGGGCGTACGAGCAGTACTTC
TRBJ2-1,.,TRBV28,.,CASSRGSTYNEQFF,TGTGCCAGCAGTAGGGGTTCAACCTACAATGAGCAGTTCTTC
TRBJ1-5,.,TRBV30,.,CAWSVRQMGNQPQHF,TGTGCCTGGAGTGTAAGGCAGATGGGCAATCAGCCCCAGCATTTT
TRBJ1-2,once,TRBV6-2/TRBV6-3,.,CATESGDGYTF,TGTGCCACCGAGTCCGGCGATGGCTACACCTTC